The 22 T cell receptor beta chains given below trace back to one sample, sequenced in a study of glioma-infiltrating T cells. The iRepertoire nested amplicon-rescue multiplex PCR amplified TCR alpha and beta CDR3s from RNA. TCRdb re-derived calls from the multiplex PCR reads in MiXCR, one entry per CDR3 protein. The sample consists of about 93,000 distinct CDR3 sequences, approximately 39% of them appearing once. What was sequenced was glioma tissue, nonneoplastic brain tissue, or PBMCs (not recorded which). Receptors were obtained from a human donor with low-grade glioma or glioblastoma, undergoing nonglioma brain surgery, or in good health (not recorded which).

As regards this clonotype: Since a much larger clone is just one base distant, this may be a read error. The chain employs TRBV20-1 and TRBJ2-7, with TRBD2 matching over 7 bases. This CDR3 is 14 amino acids long. CDR1 and CDR2 from the germline V gene are DFQATT and SNEGSKA (reference sequence). In DNA form, the CDR3 reads TGCAGCGTTGTGGGGACTACCGAACCCTACGAGCAGTGCTTC. It codes for CSVVGTTEPYEQCF.

About this clonotype itself: The conserved closing phenylalanine or tryptophan is absent in this CDR3, likely reflecting a read error. V gene TRBV20-1 combines with J gene TRBJ2-1, with D possibly matching TRBD2 (5 bases). The CDR3 runs to 14 residues. V was cut by 6 bases and J by 4 bases, with 16 bases left in between. The germline CDR1 and CDR2 sequences are DFQATT and SNEGSKA (reference sequence). This CDR3 reads CSASAEVGYNEQFL. In nucleotides, the CDR3 is TGCAGTGCCAGCGCGGAGGTAGGATACAATGAGCAGTTCCTC.

This clonotype was seen repeatedly, ten times or more. The chain joins TRBV5-6 to TRBJ1-6, with no clear D. Looked up from germline, CDR1 is SGHDT and CDR2 is YYEEEE. There are 15 residues in the CDR3. V lost 1 base and J lost 3, with 8 bases in between. CDR3 sequence reads: CASSLSQNYNSPLHF. The CDR3 region has the DNA TGTGCCAGCAGCTTGTCCCAGAACTATAATTCACCCCTCCACTTT. The full variable domain, in which reference TRBV5-6 and TRBJ1-6 provide the parts outside the CDR3, is DAGVTQSPTHLIKTRGQQVTLRCSPKSGHDTVSWYQQALGQGPQFIFQYYEEEERQRGNFPDRFSGHQFPNYSSELNVNALLLGDSALYLCASSLSQNYNSPLHFGNGTRLTVT.

In the case of this clonotype: It may be a read error: a sequence one base away is much more abundant. The genes are TRBV30 and TRBJ1-5, with 8 bases fitting TRBD1. Germline CDR1 is GTSNPN and CDR2 is SVGIG (reference sequence). J was trimmed by 1 base and V by 6 bases; bases with no gene match: 17. The CDR3 is made up of 18 amino acids. The CDR3 reads CACSSSQQGVGSNQPQHF. In DNA, the CDR3 is TGTGCCTGTAGTTCCTCCCAACAGGGGGTGGGCAGCAATCAGCCCCAGCATTTT.

At least ten counts were recorded for this clonotype. V is TRBV7-2 and J is TRBJ2-5, with 15 bases aligning to TRBD2. With 5 bases clipped from V and 1 base from J, the junction kept 14 bases outside the gene matches. Germline values: CDR1 SGHTA, CDR2 FQGNSA. This CDR3 is built from 20 residues. The CDR3 DNA follows: TGTGCCAGCAGCCGTACGATGTCGGGACTAGCGGGGGGAGGCCAAGAGACCCAGTACTTC. Translating gives CASSRTMSGLAGGGQETQYF.

The chain has TRBV3-1 and TRBJ1-1; D gene ambiguous. CDR3 size: 14 residues. Deletions cut 5 bases from V and 4 bases from J, with 14 bases between. Germline V CDR1 and CDR2: LGHDT, YNNKEL (reference sequence). The CDR3 sequence: CASSVAAMSTEAFF. The CDR3, as DNA: TGTGCCAGCAGCGTGGCGGCAATGAGCACTGAAGCTTTCTTT. Variable domain in full (rest from reference TRBV3-1 and TRBJ1-1): DTAVSQTPKYLVTQMGNDKSIKCEQNLGHDTMYWYKQDSKKFLKIMFSYNNKELIINETVPNRFSPKSPDKAHLNLHINSLELGDSAVYFCASSVAAMSTEAFFGQGTRLTVV.

The table lists this clonotype with many counts. The chain carries TRBV20-1 and TRBJ2-3; 9 positions agree with TRBD2. This CDR3 region has 15 residues. V was clipped by 2 bases and J by 5 bases; unmatched bases: 8. Germline lookup yields CDR1 DFQATT and CDR2 SNEGSKA (reference sequence). Here the CDR3 DNA reads TGCAGTGCTAGACCTTTGGCGGGAGGGCAAGATACGCAGTATTTT. Translation: CSARPLAGGQDTQYF.

Details on this clonotype: Since a much larger clone is just one base distant, this may be a read error. The J gene is TRBJ2-7, the V gene TRBV4-1; D unresolved. CDR1 MGHRA and CDR2 YSYEKL come from the germline V gene. CDR3 size: 19 residues. CDR3 protein: CASSDQSRSGATLSYELYF. The CDR3 bases are TGCGCCAGCAGTGACCAGAGTCGATCAGGTGCAACCCTCTCCTACGAGCTGTACTTC.

This clonotype was recorded many times. This sequence joins TRBV28 and TRBJ2-7; TRBD2 is a possible D gene (6 bases). Between the trimmed V and J ends, which lost 2 bases and 2 bases, there was a span of 13 bases. Germline V CDR1 and CDR2: MDHEN, SYDVKM. The CDR3 consists of 15 residues. This chain's CDR3 is CASSLAGEEAYEQYF. CDR3 in DNA: TGTGCCAGCAGTTTAGCTGGGGAGGAGGCCTACGAGCAGTACTTC.

This chain links TRBV6-1 with TRBJ2-5; 8 bases line up with TRBD2. Germline V gene sequence: CDR1 MNHNS, CDR2 SASEGT. The ends lost 6 bases at V and 5 bases at J; junction bases unmatched: 14. This CDR3 spans 16 amino acids. CDR3 sequence (DNA): TGTGCCAGCAGGTTCCCTTCGGGAGGGCCCAGGGAGACCCAGTACTTC. Amino acid sequence: CASRFPSGGPRETQYF.

As concerns this clonotype: A clone one base away is much larger, so this may be a read error. Because it lacks the conserved phenylalanine or tryptophan at the end, this CDR3 is likely a read error. V is TRBV2 and J is TRBJ1-5, with D possibly TRBD1 on 6 matching bases. Trimming removed 8 bases at V and 3 bases at J, with 14 bases between. The CDR3 contains 14 residues. Germline V gives CDR1 SNHLY, CDR2 FYNNEI. CDR3 in amino acids: CASGNRDNNQPQHS. Written as DNA, the CDR3 is TGTGCCAGCGGGAACAGGGACAACAATCAGCCCCAGCATTCT.

V is TRBV5-6 and J is TRBJ1-3; TRBD1 might be the D (5 bases). Germline CDR1 and CDR2: SGHDT and YYEEEE. The CDR3 has 16 amino acids. The V end lost 3 bases, the J end lost 2 bases, and 15 bases lay between the germline ends. In nucleotides, the CDR3 is TGTGCCAGCAGCTGGAGGGGTTCCCCTCCTGGAAACACCATATATTTT. Protein: CASSWRGSPPGNTIYF.

The sample holds many counts of this clonotype. Relative to the germline gene, one junction end is altered; a read error may explain this. J is TRBJ2-1 and V is TRBV5-1; no reliable D call. The CDR3 contains 15 residues. Germline-derived CDR1 and CDR2 are SGHRS and YFSETQ. CDR3 nucleotides: TGCGCCAGCAGTTTGGACGGTTCTTATACAAATGAGCAGTTCTTC. Translation gives CASSLDGSYTNEQFF.

This sequence joins TRBV15 and TRBJ2-3; TRBD2 matches at 11 bases. The CDR3 is made up of 17 amino acids. CDR1 and CDR2 (germline): LNHNV, YYDKDF (reference sequence). The ends lost 3 bases at V and 4 bases at J; junction bases unmatched: 9. The CDR3: CATSSQDSGGVSDTQYF. The CDR3 DNA follows: TGTGCCACCAGCAGCCAAGATAGCGGGGGGGTGTCAGATACGCAGTATTTT.

For this clonotype: A much larger clone lies a single base off, so this may be a read error. The genes are TRBV6-1 and TRBJ2-2; TRBD1 aligns across 8 bases. The CDR3 totals 14 residues. Germline lookup yields CDR1 MNHNS and CDR2 SASEGT. The CDR3 spells CASRGQVNTGGLFF. In DNA, the CDR3 is TGTGCCAGCAGGGGACAGGTTAACACCGGGGGGCTGTTTTTT.

This clonotype came up many times. The V gene is TRBV28, the J gene TRBJ2-7; 14 bases align to TRBD2. The CDR3 sequence is 16 residues long. J gave up 4 bases and V 4 bases, and 6 bases lay outside the gene matches. CDR1 is MDHEN, CDR2 SYDVKM, per germline. The CDR3 loop is CASSSPGLAGGYEQYF. CDR3 sequence (DNA): TGTGCCAGCAGTTCTCCAGGACTAGCGGGGGGATACGAGCAGTACTTC. Based on the CDR3 plus reference TRBV28 and TRBJ2-7, the full variable domain is DVKVTQSSRYLVKRTGEKVFLECVQDMDHENMFWYRQDPGLGLRLIYFSYDVKMKEKGDIPEGYSVSREKKERFSLILESASTNQTSMYLCASSSPGLAGGYEQYFGPGTRLTVT.

This clonotype was seen only a few times. V and J are TRBV11-1 and TRBJ2-6, with 9 bases fitting TRBD1. V shed 5 bases, J shed 0 bases, and the junction held 5 bases outside the gene matches. This CDR3 contains 17 residues. Germline V gene lookup returns CDR1 SGHAT and CDR2 FQDESV (reference sequence). CDR3 protein: CASSQDRGFSGANVLTF. The CDR3 region has the DNA TGTGCCAGCAGCCAGGACAGGGGATTCTCTGGGGCCAACGTCCTGACTTTC.

A note on this clonotype: At one of its ends the junction is not consistent with the germline gene, which may arise from a read error. V and J are TRBV20-1 and TRBJ1-6; D possibly corresponds to TRBD1 (6 bases). The CDR3 contains 14 residues. The germline gives CDR1 DFQATT, CDR2 SNEGSKA (reference sequence). In DNA form, the CDR3 reads TGCAGTGCTAGAGATCTCAGGGGTAGTTCACCCCTCAACTTT. Translated: CSARDLRGSSPLNF.

The rearrangement joins TRBV2 to TRBJ2-5; TRBD2 is a possible D gene (5 bases). V was pared by 5 bases and J by 3 bases, with 22 bases between. The CDR3 totals 17 residues. The germline CDR1 and CDR2 sequences are SNHLY and FYNNEI. CDR3 amino acids: CASSLRLSSRTEETQYF. The CDR3 DNA is TGTGCCAGCAGTTTAAGGCTGTCTAGCCGGACCGAAGAGACCCAGTACTTC. The full variable domain, in which reference TRBV2 and TRBJ2-5 provide the parts outside the CDR3, is EPEVTQTPSHQVTQMGQEVILRCVPISNHLYFYWYRQILGQKVEFLVSFYNNEISEKSEIFDDQFSVERPDGSNFTLKIRSTKLEDSAMYFCASSLRLSSRTEETQYFGPGTRLLVL.

This clonotype came up many times. The genes are TRBV7-9 and TRBJ2-1, with D unresolved. The CDR3 spans 10 residues. Germline V gene lookup returns CDR1 SEHNR and CDR2 FQNEAQ (reference sequence). Trimming pared 8 bases from V and 5 bases from J, leaving 4 bases between. The chain's CDR3 is CASGNNEQFF. CDR3 in DNA: TGTGCCAGCGGCAACAATGAGCAGTTCTTC.

The table lists this clonotype with many counts. The gene calls are TRBV6-1 and TRBJ2-7, with D hard to call. The germline CDR1 and CDR2 sequences are MNHNS and SASEGT. The CDR3 is 14 amino acids. The V end lost 8 bases, the J end lost 4 bases, and 18 bases lay between the germline ends. CDR3 DNA: TGTGCCAGCTCCATGGCCCTGGGTGGGTACGAGCAGTACTTC. It encodes CASSMALGGYEQYF.

The sample holds many counts of this clonotype. This rearrangement joins TRBV20-1 to TRBJ2-3; TRBD2 aligns across 10 bases. Germline CDR1 reads DFQATT; CDR2 reads SNEGSKA (reference sequence). J was trimmed by 5 bases and V by 3 bases; bases with no gene match: 8. The CDR3 consists of 15 residues. The CDR3: CSASPAGGPGDTQYF. DNA for the CDR3: TGCAGTGCTAGTCCAGCGGGGGGGCCAGGAGATACGCAGTATTTT.